The 9 T cell receptor beta chains presented below share a single source sample, sequenced in a study of tumour-infiltrating T cells in Burkitt lymphoma. The method was immunoSEQ multiplex PCR; TCRdb's version includes in-frame clones alone and lacks a portion of them. Of about 2,600 clones in the sample, approximately 81% were seen once. The specimen was tumor tissue. These receptors came from a human donor with diffuse large B-cell lymphoma.

This rearrangement joins TRBV7-8 to TRBJ2-5; 8 bases are a match to TRBD1. Germline values: CDR1 SGHVS, CDR2 FQNEAQ. The CDR3 is 16 amino acids. The junction had 12 bases not matched to a gene; V was cut back by 4 bases and J by 5 bases. CDR3 residues: CASSYRTGRGGETQYF. CDR3 DNA: TGTGCCAGCAGCTACCGGACAGGGCGGGGTGGGGAGACCCAGTACTTC.

The V call is TRBV7-2, the J call TRBJ2-7; D is possibly TRBD2 (6 bases). Trimming left V 0 bases short and J 6 bases short, with 12 bases between. Germline V CDR1 and CDR2: SGHTA, FQGNSA. The CDR3 consists of 14 residues. The CDR3 DNA follows: TGTGCCAGCAGCTTAGCGCCTGGGACTCCCGAGCAGTACTTC. It codes for CASSLAPGTPEQYF. Together with reference TRBV7-2 and TRBJ2-7, the CDR3 gives the full variable domain: GAGVSQSPSNKVTEKGKDVELRCDPISGHTALYWYRQSLGQGLEFLIYFQGNSAPDKSGLPSDRFSAERTGGSVSTLTIQRTQQEDSAVYLCASSLAPGTPEQYFGPGTRLTVT.

The chain's CDR3 is CASSLRPDTQYF. In DNA, the CDR3 is TGTGCCAGTAGTCTCCGCCCAGATACGCAGTATTTT. The gene calls are TRBV19 and TRBJ2-3; D not resolved. This CDR3 is 12 amino acids long. V shed 5 bases and J shed 4 bases, with 7 bases lying between them. Germline V CDR1 and CDR2: LNHDA, SQIVND (reference sequence). Full variable domain (missing parts from reference TRBV19 and TRBJ2-3): DGGITQSPKYLFRKEGQNVTLSCEQNLNHDAMYWYRQDPGQGLRLIYYSQIVNDFQKGDIAEGYSVSREKKESFPLTVTSAQKNPTAFYLCASSLRPDTQYFGPGTRLTVL.

V and J are TRBV4-1 and TRBJ1-3; possible D gene TRBD1, 6 bases. The CDR3 runs to 15 residues. Per germline, CDR1 MGHRA and CDR2 YSYEKL. With 5 bases removed from V and 4 bases from J, the gap between germline ends came to 15 bases. The CDR3, as DNA: TGCGCCAGCAGCTCACAGGGTAATGGAGGAAACACCATATATTTT. Encoded protein: CASSSQGNGGNTIYF.

V usage is TRBV15 and J usage is TRBJ2-5; no clear D gene. CDR1 and CDR2 (germline): LNHNV, YYDKDF (reference sequence). The CDR3 is 13 residues long. Trimming removed 3 bases from V and 5 bases from J, with 10 bases in between. CDR3 DNA sequence: TGTGCCACCAGCAGTATAGCTGGCGAGACCCAGTACTTC. Its translation: CATSSIAGETQYF.

V is TRBV21-1 and J is TRBJ2-2; TRBD1 reflects the table's D call only, with no check against the DNA. TRBV21-1 is noted as a pseudogene. CDR3 length: 17 amino acids. The CDR3 DNA reads TGTGCCAGCAGCACAACAGGGAAAAGTGAGGGAACCGGGGAGCTGTTTTTT. Its protein product is CASSTTGKSEGTGELFF.

This chain joins TRBV10-3 and TRBJ1-5; TRBD1 matches 8 bases. The length of the CDR3 is 15 residues. Trimming cost V 9 bases and J 4 bases; bases outside gene matches: 11. Germline lookup yields CDR1 ENHRY and CDR2 SYGVKD. DNA for the CDR3: TGTGCCATTGCACCGGGACAGGAATTAAATCAGCCCCAGCATTTT. Amino acids: CAIAPGQELNQPQHF.

The chain uses TRBV19 and TRBJ1-6, with 7 bases lining up with TRBD1. Germline lookup yields CDR1 LNHDA and CDR2 SQIVND (reference sequence). V was clipped by 6 bases and J by 4 bases; unmatched bases: 3. This CDR3 comprises 14 residues. CDR3 sequence (DNA): TGTGCCAGTAGCCCGACAGGGTATAATTCACCCCTCCACTTT. It is translated as CASSPTGYNSPLHF.

This rearrangement joins TRBV19 to TRBJ1-2; tentatively, D is TRBD1 (5 bases). CDR1 is LNHDA and CDR2 is SQIVND in the germline V gene (reference sequence). The CDR3 sequence is 14 residues long. Trimming shortened V by 5 bases and J by 4 bases, and 14 bases separated the two germline ends. The CDR3: CASSYDRAAYGYTF. The CDR3 nucleotides read TGTGCCAGTAGTTATGACAGAGCCGCCTATGGCTACACCTTC.